This TCR beta chain was identified during a study of blood T cell repertoires in COVID-19. Overall study: Samples of COVID-19 (acute and convalescent) were obtained from the United States, Italy and Spain.

Original methodology: By means of reference gene primer amplification, nucleated cell counts were estimated. Assay used: immunoSEQ multiplex PCR; TCRdb lists only in-frame clones, some missing. V and J calls plus clone size are reproduced from that table; the DNA served to infer D and trimming. The sample consists of about 340,000 clones, more than 85% of them appearing once. Living in under 30 US areas, the participants were between roughly 18 and 89 years of age. Recovery among Cohort 3 donors was established by two negative PCRs, clearance, or symptom resolution. The length of the CDR3 is 13 residues. Germline-derived CDR1 and CDR2 are MDHEN and SYDVKM. V lost 8 bases, J lost 3 bases, and 12 bases lay in between.

The V gene is TRBV28, the J gene TRBJ2-3; tentative D call: TRBD1 (5 bases). The sample comprised PBMCs or T cells enriched from blood (not recorded which). The sequence was collected from a woman aged 25 to 39 who had recovered from COVID-19. CDR3 coding DNA: TGTGCCAGCCAGGGCTGGCGGACAGATACGCAGTATTTT. Translated: CASQGWRTDTQYF.